What follows describes a single TCR beta chain. What it recognizes is unknown. On cycle 4 day 1 and cycle 7 day 1, as well as at baseline, blood was sampled. The record originates from a study of OX40 agonist ivuxolimab in advanced cancers. Background on the study: Enrollees could have had prior anti-PD-1, anti-PD-L1 or anti-CTLA-4 therapy, which 40% to 45% had received. Three individuals attained partial responses, comprising one hepatocellular carcinoma case and two cutaneous melanoma cases.

CDR3 length: 14 residues. Germline V lookup: CDR1 MNHNS, CDR2 SASEGT. The V end lost 2 bases, the J end lost 4 bases, and 11 bases lay between the germline ends. Study conclusions and caveats: At 0.1 to 3.0 mg/kg, clonal expansion of CD4+ and CD8+ blood T cells had occurred by week 6.

Using immunoSEQ multiplex PCR, the repertoire was profiled, and TCRdb retains in-frame clones only, with some absent. The sample has around 58,000 clones; around nine tenths are singletons. The sequence was obtained from an adult with an advanced solid tumor such as melanoma, head and neck, liver or kidney cancer. The specimen was CD4+ or CD8+ T cells sorted from blood, collected in a trial of the OX40 agonist ivuxolimab. The rearrangement joins TRBV6-1 to TRBJ1-1; D is possibly TRBD1 (6 bases). The CDR3 spells CASSERGRGTEAFF. The DNA for the CDR3 is TGTGCCAGCAGTGAACGGGGGCGAGGCACTGAAGCTTTCTTT.